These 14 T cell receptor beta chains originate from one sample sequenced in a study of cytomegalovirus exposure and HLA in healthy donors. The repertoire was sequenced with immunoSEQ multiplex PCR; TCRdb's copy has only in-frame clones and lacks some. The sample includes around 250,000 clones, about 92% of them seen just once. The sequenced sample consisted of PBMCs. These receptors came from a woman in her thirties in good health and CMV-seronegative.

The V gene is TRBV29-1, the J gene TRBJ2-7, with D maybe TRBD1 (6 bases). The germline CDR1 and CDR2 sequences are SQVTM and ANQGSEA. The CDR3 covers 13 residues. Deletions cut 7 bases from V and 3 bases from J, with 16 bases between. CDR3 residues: CSGTDSSFYEQYF. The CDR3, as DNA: TGCAGCGGGACGGACAGCTCCTTCTACGAGCAGTACTTC.

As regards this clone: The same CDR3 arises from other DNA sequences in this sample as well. The CDR3 nucleotides are TGTGCCACCAGCAGCAGGGACAGCCAAGAGACCCAGTACTTC. Residues: CATSSRDSQETQYF. The chain joins TRBV15 to TRBJ2-5; 7 nucleotides align to TRBD1. This CDR3 comprises 14 residues. The V segment lost 3 bases and the J segment 1 base; nucleotides outside the gene matches: 2. The germline V gene encodes CDR1 LNHNV and CDR2 YYDKDF (reference sequence).

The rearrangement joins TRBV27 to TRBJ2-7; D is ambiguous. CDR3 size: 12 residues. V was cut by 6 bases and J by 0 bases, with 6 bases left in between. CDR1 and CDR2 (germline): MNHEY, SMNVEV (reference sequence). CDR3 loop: CASSWSSYEQYF. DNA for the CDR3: TGTGCCAGCAGCTGGAGCTCCTACGAGCAGTACTTC.

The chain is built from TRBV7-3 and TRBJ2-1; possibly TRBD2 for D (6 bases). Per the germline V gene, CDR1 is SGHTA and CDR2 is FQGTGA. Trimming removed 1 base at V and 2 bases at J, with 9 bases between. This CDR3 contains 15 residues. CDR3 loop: CASSLIGGTYNEQFF. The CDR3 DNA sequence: TGTGCCAGCAGCTTAATTGGCGGGACCTACAATGAGCAGTTCTTC.

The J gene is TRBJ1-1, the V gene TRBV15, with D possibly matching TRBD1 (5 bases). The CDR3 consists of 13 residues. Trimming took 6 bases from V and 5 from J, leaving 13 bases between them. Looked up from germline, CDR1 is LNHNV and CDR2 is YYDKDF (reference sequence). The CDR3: CATSPGGGTEAFF. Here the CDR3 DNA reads TGTGCCACCAGTCCAGGTGGGGGGACTGAAGCTTTCTTT.

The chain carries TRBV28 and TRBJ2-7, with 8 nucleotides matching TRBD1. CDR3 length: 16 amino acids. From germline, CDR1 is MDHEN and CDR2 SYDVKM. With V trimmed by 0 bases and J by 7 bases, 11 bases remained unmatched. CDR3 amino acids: CASSLWALTGETEQYF. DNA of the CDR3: TGTGCCAGCAGTTTATGGGCCCTGACAGGGGAAACGGAGCAGTACTTC.

The CDR3 DNA is TGCGCCAGCAGCCAAGAGGCGATCACTCCCGCGACGTTCTTC. Translating it yields CASSQEAITPATFF. This chain links TRBV4-3 with TRBJ2-1; no firm D call. The CDR3 extends over 14 amino acids. Looked up from germline, CDR1 is LGHNA and CDR2 is YSLEER. V lost 0 bases to trimming and J lost 15 bases, with 18 bases between them.

The chain's CDR3 is CASSFPARGGEQYF. The CDR3, as DNA: TGTGCCAGCAGCTTCCCTGCCAGGGGTGGCGAGCAGTACTTC. This chain connects TRBV11-2 to TRBJ2-7; perhaps TRBD1 as D (6 bases). V lost 3 bases and J lost 6, with 15 bases in between. This CDR3 comprises 14 residues. Germline CDR1 is SGHAT and CDR2 is FQNNGV.

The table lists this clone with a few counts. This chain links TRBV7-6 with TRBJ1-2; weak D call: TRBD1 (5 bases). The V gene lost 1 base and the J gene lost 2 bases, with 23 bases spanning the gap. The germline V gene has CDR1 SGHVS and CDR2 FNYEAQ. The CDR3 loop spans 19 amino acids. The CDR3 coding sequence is TGTGCCAGCAGCTTAGAGGTCGCGGTGACAGTGGGCACGAACTATGGCTACACCTTC. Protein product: CASSLEVAVTVGTNYGYTF.

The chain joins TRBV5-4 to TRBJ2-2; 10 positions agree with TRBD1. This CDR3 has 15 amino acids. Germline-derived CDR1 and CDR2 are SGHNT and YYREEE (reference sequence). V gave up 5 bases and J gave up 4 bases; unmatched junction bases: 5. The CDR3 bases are TGTGCCAGCAGTCGAGGACAGGGGGTCACCGGGGAGCTGTTTTTT. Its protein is CASSRGQGVTGELFF.

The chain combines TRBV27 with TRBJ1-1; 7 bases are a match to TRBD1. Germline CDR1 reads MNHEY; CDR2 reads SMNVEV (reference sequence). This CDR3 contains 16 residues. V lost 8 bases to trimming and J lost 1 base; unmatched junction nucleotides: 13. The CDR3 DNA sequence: TGTGCCAGCGATCAAACAGACAGGGTCGAGAACACTGAAGCTTTCTTT. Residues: CASDQTDRVENTEAFF.

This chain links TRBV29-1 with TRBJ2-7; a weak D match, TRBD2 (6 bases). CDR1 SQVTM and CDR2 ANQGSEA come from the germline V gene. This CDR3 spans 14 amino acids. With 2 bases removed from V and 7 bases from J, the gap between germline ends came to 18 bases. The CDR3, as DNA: TGCAGCGTTGAAACCGGGCGGGGAGTGGGGGAGCAGTACTTC. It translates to CSVETGRGVGEQYF.

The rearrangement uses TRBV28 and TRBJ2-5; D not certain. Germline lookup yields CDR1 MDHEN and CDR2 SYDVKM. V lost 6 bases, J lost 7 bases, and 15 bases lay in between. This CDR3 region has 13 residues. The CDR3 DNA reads TGTGCCAGCAGGGCCACCCGCCTAGTGACCCAGTACTTC. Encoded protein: CASRATRLVTQYF.

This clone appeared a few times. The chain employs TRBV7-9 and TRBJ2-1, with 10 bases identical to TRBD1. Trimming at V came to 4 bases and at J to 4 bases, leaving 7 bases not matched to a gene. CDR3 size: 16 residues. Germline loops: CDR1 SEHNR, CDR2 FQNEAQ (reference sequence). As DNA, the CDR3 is TGTGCCAGCAGCTCTTACCCGGGACAGGGGTACAATGAGCAGTTCTTC. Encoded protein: CASSSYPGQGYNEQFF.